The 13 T cell receptor beta chains given below trace back to one sample, sequenced in a study of cytomegalovirus exposure and HLA in healthy donors. The PCR contained 60 Vbeta and 13 Jbeta primers. The data were produced by immunoSEQ multiplex PCR, yet TCRdb's version contains in-frame clones alone and is incomplete. The sample lists around 170,000 clones; approximately 79% were seen once. Sequencing was performed on PBMCs. The origin of the receptors is a man aged 35 to 55 in good health and CMV-seropositive.

This clone occurred a few times. The V call is TRBV15, the J call TRBJ1-5; D is unresolved. Germline V gives CDR1 LNHNV, CDR2 YYDKDF (reference sequence). The CDR3 has 18 residues. V shed 0 bases and J shed 0 bases, with 15 bases lying between them. For the CDR3, the DNA is TGTGCCACCAGCAGAGATGAGGGAGAATTCTATAGCAATCAGCCCCAGCATTTT. This translates into CATSRDEGEFYSNQPQHF.

The sample holds a few counts of this clone. This sequence joins TRBV5-6 and TRBJ2-3; TRBD2 matches 7 bases. The V gene end was trimmed by 4 bases and the J gene end by 2 bases; junction bases not matched to a gene: 7. Germline CDR1 SGHDT, CDR2 YYEEEE. The CDR3 length is 15 residues. This CDR3 reads CASSPGGRATDTQYF. For the CDR3, the DNA is TGTGCCAGCAGCCCTGGGGGGAGGGCCACAGATACGCAGTATTTT.

This clone was detected only a few times. The chain employs TRBV28 and TRBJ2-2, with D possibly TRBD1 on 6 matching bases. The V end lost 8 bases, the J end lost 5 bases, and 9 bases lay between the germline ends. Germline V gene data show CDR1 as MDHEN and CDR2 as SYDVKM. CDR3 length equals 12 residues. The CDR3 protein is CASARGTGELFF. CDR3 nucleotides: TGTGCCAGCGCGAGGGGGACCGGGGAGCTGTTTTTT.

The CDR3 DNA follows: TGTGCCAGTAGTAGGGCAGGGTCTGGTGAGACCCAGTACTTC. It yields the protein CASSRAGSGETQYF. The chain employs TRBV19 and TRBJ2-5, with D possibly TRBD1 on 5 matching bases. Germline V gene sequence: CDR1 LNHDA, CDR2 SQIVND (reference sequence). Trimming pared 4 bases from V and 5 bases from J, leaving 14 bases between. The CDR3 extends over 14 amino acids.

The chain joins TRBV19 to TRBJ2-5, with D maybe TRBD1 (6 bases). The CDR3 runs 13 residues. Trimming pared 7 bases from V and 5 bases from J, leaving 14 bases between. Per the germline V gene, CDR1 is LNHDA and CDR2 is SQIVND (reference sequence). CDR3 sequence: CASTSTGLETQYF. CDR3 bases: TGTGCCAGTACCTCAACAGGGTTGGAGACCCAGTACTTC.

This clone has just one count. The rearrangement uses TRBV7-2 and TRBJ2-1; TRBD2 matches 10 bases. This CDR3 has 16 amino acids. The germline V gene has CDR1 SGHTA and CDR2 FQGNSA. After removal of 5 bases from V and 4 bases from J, the junction contained 8 bases not matched to a gene. Here the CDR3 DNA reads TGTGCCAGCAGCGCCCAGGGACTAGCGCTATACAATGAGCAGTTCTTC. Translating gives CASSAQGLALYNEQFF.

The chain uses TRBV7-3 and TRBJ2-3; unclear D gene. CDR3 length: 13 residues. Germline V CDR1 and CDR2: SGHTA, FQGTGA. Trimming cost V 4 bases and J 6 bases, with 11 bases left between them. The CDR3 region is CASSSRLRDTQYF. CDR3 DNA sequence: TGTGCCAGCAGCTCCCGTTTGAGGGATACGCAGTATTTT.

The chain uses TRBV2 and TRBJ2-1, with a weak D call TRBD1 (5 bases). The germline V gene encodes CDR1 SNHLY and CDR2 FYNNEI. Trimming left V 7 bases short and J 0 bases short, with 10 bases between. The CDR3 length is 14 residues. Here the CDR3 DNA reads TGTGCCAGCACCGAAGGGGACTCCTACAATGAGCAGTTCTTC. Translation gives CASTEGDSYNEQFF.

This clone was picked up a small number of times. V gene TRBV5-4 combines with J gene TRBJ2-3, with D possibly matching TRBD2 (6 bases). CDR3 length: 15 residues. With 1 base removed from V and 4 bases from J, the gap between germline ends came to 13 bases. Looked up from germline, CDR1 is SGHNT and CDR2 is YYREEE (reference sequence). The chain's CDR3 is CASSLRRGEADTQYF. CDR3 nucleotides: TGTGCCAGCAGCTTGCGGCGCGGGGAAGCAGATACGCAGTATTTT.

CDR3 protein: CASSLGGTNTGELFF. CDR3 bases: TGCGCCAGCAGTCTCGGCGGGACGAACACCGGGGAGCTGTTTTTT. The chain employs TRBV5-1 and TRBJ2-2; D perhaps matches TRBD2 (6 bases). Germline values: CDR1 SGHRS, CDR2 YFSETQ. Trimming pared 5 bases from V and 0 bases from J, leaving 11 bases between. This CDR3 is built from 15 residues.

This chain connects TRBV9 to TRBJ2-1, with D possibly being TRBD1 (6 bases). The CDR3 spans 15 residues. Germline V gene lookup returns CDR1 SGDLS and CDR2 YYNGEE. V was clipped by 0 bases and J by 4 bases, with 11 bases between them. CDR3 DNA: TGTGCCAGCAGCGTAGGGGGGCCTGGTTACAATGAGCAGTTCTTC. Its translation: CASSVGGPGYNEQFF.

This clone was seen only once. The chain carries TRBV5-1 and TRBJ2-4; TRBD2 matches at 13 bases. This CDR3 spans 19 amino acids. Germline V CDR1 and CDR2: SGHRS, YFSETQ. Trimming cost V 4 bases and J 1 base; bases outside gene matches: 11. The CDR3 nucleotides are TGCGCCAGCAGCGAGAGACTAGCGGGGGGTATTGGTGCCAAAAACATTCAGTACTTC. This sequence encodes CASSERLAGGIGAKNIQYF.

This clone showed up just a few times. The chain couples TRBV2 to TRBJ1-1; 9 bases align to TRBD1. CDR3 length equals 15 residues. Unmatched junction bases numbered 0, after V lost 0 bases and J lost 1 base. The germline V gene has CDR1 SNHLY and CDR2 FYNNEI. The CDR3 sequence is CASSEATGGNTEAFF. The CDR3 DNA follows: TGTGCCAGCAGTGAAGCGACAGGGGGGAACACTGAAGCTTTCTTT.